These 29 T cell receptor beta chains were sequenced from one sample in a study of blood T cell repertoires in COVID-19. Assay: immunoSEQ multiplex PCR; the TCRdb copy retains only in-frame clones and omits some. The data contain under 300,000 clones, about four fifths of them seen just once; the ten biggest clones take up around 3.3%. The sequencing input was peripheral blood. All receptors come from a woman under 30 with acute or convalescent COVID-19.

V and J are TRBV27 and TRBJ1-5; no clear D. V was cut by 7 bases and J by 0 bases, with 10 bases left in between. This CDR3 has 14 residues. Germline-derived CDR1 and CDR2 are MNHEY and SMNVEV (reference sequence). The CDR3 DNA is TGTGCCAGCATGGGAGAGAATAGCAATCAGCCCCAGCATTTT. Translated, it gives CASMGENSNQPQHF.

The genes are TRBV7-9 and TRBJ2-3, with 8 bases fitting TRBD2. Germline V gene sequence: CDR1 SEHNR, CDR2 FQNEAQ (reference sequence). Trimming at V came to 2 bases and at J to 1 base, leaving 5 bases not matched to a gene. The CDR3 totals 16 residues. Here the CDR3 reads CASSLSTSGRTDTQYF. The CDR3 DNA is TGTGCCAGCAGCTTATCCACTAGCGGACGCACAGATACGCAGTATTTT.

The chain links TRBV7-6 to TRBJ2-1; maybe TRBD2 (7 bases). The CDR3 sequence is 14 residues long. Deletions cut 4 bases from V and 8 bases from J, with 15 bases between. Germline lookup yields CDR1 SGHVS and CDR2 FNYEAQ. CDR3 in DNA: TGTGCCAGCAGCTACTTAGGGGGGGCCGATGAGCAGTTCTTC. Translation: CASSYLGGADEQFF.

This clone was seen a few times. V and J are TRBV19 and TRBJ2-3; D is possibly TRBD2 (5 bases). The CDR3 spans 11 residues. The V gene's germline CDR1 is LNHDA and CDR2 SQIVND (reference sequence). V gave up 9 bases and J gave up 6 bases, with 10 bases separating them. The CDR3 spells CARLRGDTQYF. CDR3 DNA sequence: TGTGCCAGATTACGCGGGGATACGCAGTATTTT.

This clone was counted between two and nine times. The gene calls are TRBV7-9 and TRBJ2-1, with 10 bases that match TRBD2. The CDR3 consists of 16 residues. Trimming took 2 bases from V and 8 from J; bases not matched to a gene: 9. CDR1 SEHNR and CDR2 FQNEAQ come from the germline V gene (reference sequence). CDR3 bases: TGTGCCAGCAGCTTATTGGCTAGCGGGAGTGTCGATGAGCAGTTCTTC. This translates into CASSLLASGSVDEQFF.

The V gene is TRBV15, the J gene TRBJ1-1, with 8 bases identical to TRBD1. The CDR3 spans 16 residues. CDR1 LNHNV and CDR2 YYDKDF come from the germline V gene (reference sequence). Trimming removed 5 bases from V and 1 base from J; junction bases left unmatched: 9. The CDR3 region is CATSAGQGKGNTEAFF. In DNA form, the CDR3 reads TGTGCCACCAGCGCCGGACAGGGCAAGGGGAACACTGAAGCTTTCTTT. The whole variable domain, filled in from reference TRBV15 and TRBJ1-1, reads DAMVIQNPRYQVTQFGKPVTLSCSQTLNHNVMYWYQQKSSQAPKLLFHYYDKDFNNEADTPDNFQSRRPNTSFCFLDIRSPGLGDTAMYLCATSAGQGKGNTEAFFGQGTRLTVV.

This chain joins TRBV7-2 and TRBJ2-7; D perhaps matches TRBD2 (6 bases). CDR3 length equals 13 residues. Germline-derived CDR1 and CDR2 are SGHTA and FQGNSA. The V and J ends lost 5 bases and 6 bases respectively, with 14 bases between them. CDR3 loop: CASSLGGGGEQYF. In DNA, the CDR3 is TGTGCCAGCAGCCTCGGGGGTGGCGGCGAGCAGTACTTC. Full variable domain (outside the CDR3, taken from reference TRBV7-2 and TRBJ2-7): GAGVSQSPSNKVTEKGKDVELRCDPISGHTALYWYRQSLGQGLEFLIYFQGNSAPDKSGLPSDRFSAERTGGSVSTLTIQRTQQEDSAVYLCASSLGGGGEQYFGPGTRLTVT.

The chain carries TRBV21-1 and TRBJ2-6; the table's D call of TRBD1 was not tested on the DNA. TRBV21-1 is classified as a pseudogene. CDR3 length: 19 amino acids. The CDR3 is CASSARQVTCFSGANVLTF. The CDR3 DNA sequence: TGTGCCAGCAGCGCGCGACAGGTCACATGCTTCTCTGGGGCCAACGTCCTGACTTTC.

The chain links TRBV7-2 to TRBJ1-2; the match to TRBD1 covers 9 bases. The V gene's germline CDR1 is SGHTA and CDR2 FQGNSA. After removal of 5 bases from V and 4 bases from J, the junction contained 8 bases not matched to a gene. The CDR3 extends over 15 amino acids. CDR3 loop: CASSLGWDRAYGYTF. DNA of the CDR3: TGTGCCAGCAGCCTAGGGTGGGACAGGGCCTATGGCTACACCTTC. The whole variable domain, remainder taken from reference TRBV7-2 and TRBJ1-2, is GAGVSQSPSNKVTEKGKDVELRCDPISGHTALYWYRQSLGQGLEFLIYFQGNSAPDKSGLPSDRFSAERTGGSVSTLTIQRTQQEDSAVYLCASSLGWDRAYGYTFGSGTRLTVV.

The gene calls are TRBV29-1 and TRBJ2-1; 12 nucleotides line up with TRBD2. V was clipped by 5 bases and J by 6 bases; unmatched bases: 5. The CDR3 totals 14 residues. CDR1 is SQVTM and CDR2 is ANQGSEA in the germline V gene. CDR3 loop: CSVRRTSGTNEQFF. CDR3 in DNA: TGCAGCGTTCGTCGGACTAGCGGGACCAATGAGCAGTTCTTC.

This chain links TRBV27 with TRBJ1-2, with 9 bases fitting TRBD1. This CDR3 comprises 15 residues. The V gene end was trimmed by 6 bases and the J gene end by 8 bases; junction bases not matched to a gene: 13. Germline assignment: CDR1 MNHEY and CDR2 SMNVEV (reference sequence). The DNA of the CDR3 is TGTGCCAGCAGAGGAGGGGGGACAGGGCTCTTCGGCTACACCTTC. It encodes CASRGGGTGLFGYTF.

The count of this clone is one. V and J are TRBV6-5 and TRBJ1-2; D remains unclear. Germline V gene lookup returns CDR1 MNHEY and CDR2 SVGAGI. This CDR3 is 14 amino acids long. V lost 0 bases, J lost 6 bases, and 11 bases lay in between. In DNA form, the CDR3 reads TGTGCCAGCAGTTACTCGTCGCCTAATCATGGCTACACCTTC. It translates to CASSYSSPNHGYTF.

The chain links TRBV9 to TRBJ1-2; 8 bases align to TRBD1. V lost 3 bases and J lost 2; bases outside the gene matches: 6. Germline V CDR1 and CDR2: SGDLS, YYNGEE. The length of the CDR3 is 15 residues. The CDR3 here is CASSAQTGENYGYTF. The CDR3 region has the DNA TGTGCCAGCAGCGCTCAGACAGGGGAAAACTATGGCTACACCTTC. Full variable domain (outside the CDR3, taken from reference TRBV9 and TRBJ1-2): DSGVTQTPKHLITATGQRVTLRCSPRSGDLSVYWYQQSLDQGLQFLIQYYNGEERAKGNILERFSAQQFPDLHSELNLSSLELGDSALYFCASSAQTGENYGYTFGSGTRLTVV.

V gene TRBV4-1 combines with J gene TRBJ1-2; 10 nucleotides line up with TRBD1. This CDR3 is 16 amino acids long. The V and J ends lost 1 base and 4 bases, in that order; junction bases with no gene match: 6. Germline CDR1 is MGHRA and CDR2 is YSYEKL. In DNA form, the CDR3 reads TGCGCCAGCAGCCAAGGCGGGACAGGGGCCTTCTATGGCTACACCTTC. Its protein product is CASSQGGTGAFYGYTF.

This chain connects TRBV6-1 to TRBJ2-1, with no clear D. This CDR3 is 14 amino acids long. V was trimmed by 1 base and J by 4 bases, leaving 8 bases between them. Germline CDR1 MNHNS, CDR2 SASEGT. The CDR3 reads CASSEVAGYNEQFF. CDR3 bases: TGTGCCAGCAGTGAAGTCGCAGGATACAATGAGCAGTTCTTC.

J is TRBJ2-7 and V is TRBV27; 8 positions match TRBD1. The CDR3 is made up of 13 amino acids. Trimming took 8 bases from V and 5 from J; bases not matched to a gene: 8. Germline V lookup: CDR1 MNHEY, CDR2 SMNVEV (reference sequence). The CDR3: CASRGTGRDEQYF. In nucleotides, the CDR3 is TGTGCCAGCCGGGGGACAGGCAGGGACGAGCAGTACTTC.

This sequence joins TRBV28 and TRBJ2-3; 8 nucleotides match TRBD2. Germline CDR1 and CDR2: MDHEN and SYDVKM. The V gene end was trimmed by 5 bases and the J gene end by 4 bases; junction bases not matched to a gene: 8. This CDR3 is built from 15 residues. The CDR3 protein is CASSRAGVGADTQYF. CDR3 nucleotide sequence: TGTGCCAGCAGTCGAGCGGGGGTGGGGGCAGATACGCAGTATTTT. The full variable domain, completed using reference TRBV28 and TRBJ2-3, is DVKVTQSSRYLVKRTGEKVFLECVQDMDHENMFWYRQDPGLGLRLIYFSYDVKMKEKGDIPEGYSVSREKKERFSLILESASTNQTSMYLCASSRAGVGADTQYFGPGTRLTVL.

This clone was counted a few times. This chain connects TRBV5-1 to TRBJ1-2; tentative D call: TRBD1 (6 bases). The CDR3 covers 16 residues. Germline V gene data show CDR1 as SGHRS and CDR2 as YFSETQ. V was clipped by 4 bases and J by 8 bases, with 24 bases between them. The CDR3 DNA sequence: TGCGCCAGCAGCCCCCCGGGACACTCCCCTCTTAGGGGCTACACCTTC. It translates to CASSPPGHSPLRGYTF. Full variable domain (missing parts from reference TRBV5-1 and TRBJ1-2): KAGVTQTPRYLIKTRGQQVTLSCSPISGHRSVSWYQQTPGQGLQFLFEYFSETQRNKGNFPGRFSGRQFSNSRSEMNVSTLELGDSALYLCASSPPGHSPLRGYTFGSGTRLTVV.

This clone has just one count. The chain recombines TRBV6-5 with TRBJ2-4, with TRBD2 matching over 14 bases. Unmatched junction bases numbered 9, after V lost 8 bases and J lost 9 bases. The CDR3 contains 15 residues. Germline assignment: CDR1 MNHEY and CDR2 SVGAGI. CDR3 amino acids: CASGIGLAGGSIQYF. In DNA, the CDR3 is TGTGCCAGCGGGATCGGACTAGCGGGAGGATCCATTCAGTACTTC.

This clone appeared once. As DNA, the CDR3 is TGTGCCAGCAGCGTTGCCGTTACCCTAGGAAATGAGCAGTTCTTC. Amino acids: CASSVAVTLGNEQFF. This chain joins TRBV9 and TRBJ2-1; D is unclear. CDR3 length: 15 residues. Germline CDR1 reads SGDLS; CDR2 reads YYNGEE. V was cut by 2 bases and J by 7 bases, with 16 bases left in between.

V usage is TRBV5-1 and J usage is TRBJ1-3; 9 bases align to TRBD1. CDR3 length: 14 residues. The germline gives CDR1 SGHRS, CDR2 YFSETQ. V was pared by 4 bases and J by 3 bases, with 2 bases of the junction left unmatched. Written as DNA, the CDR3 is TGCGCCAGCAGCCCGGGACAGGGTGGAAACACCATATATTTT. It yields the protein CASSPGQGGNTIYF.

The chain's CDR3 is CASSGGTSGRHEQFF. CDR3 sequence (DNA): TGTGCCAGCAGTGGGGGGACTAGCGGGAGACATGAGCAGTTCTTC. This chain links TRBV25-1 with TRBJ2-1, with 14 nucleotides matching TRBD2. Germline V gives CDR1 MGHDK, CDR2 SYGVNS. After removal of 4 bases from V and 8 bases from J, the junction contained 4 bases not matched to a gene. The CDR3 spans 15 residues.

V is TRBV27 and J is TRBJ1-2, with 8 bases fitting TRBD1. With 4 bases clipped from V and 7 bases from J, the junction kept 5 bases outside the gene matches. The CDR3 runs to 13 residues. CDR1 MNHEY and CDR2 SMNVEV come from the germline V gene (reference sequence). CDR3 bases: TGTGCCAGCAGTTCCTCAGGGGGCATTGGCTACACCTTC. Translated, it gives CASSSSGGIGYTF.

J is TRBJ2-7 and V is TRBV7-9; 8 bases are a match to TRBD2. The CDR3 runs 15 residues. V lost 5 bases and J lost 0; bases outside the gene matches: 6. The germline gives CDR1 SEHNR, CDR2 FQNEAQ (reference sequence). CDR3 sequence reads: CASSPRSGSSYEQYF. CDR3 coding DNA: TGTGCCAGCAGCCCAAGAAGCGGGAGCTCCTACGAGCAGTACTTC. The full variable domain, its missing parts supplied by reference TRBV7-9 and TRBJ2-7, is DTGVSQNPRHKITKRGQNVTFRCDPISEHNRLYWYRQTLGQGPEFLTYFQNEAQLEKSRLLSDRFSAERPKGSFSTLEIQRTEQGDSAMYLCASSPRSGSSYEQYFGPGTRLTVT.

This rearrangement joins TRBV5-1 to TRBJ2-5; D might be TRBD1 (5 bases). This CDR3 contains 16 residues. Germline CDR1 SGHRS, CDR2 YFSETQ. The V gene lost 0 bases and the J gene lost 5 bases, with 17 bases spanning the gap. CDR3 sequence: CASSLGARPGLETQYF. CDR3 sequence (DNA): TGCGCCAGCAGCTTGGGGGCTCGGCCAGGGTTGGAGACCCAGTACTTC.

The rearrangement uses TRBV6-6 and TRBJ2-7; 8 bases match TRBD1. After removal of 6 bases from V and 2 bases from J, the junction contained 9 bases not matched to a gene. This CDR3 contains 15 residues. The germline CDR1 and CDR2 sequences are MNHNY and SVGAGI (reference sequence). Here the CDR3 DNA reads TGTGCCAGCAGCGCAACCGGGACAGGTACCTACGAGCAGTACTTC. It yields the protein CASSATGTGTYEQYF.

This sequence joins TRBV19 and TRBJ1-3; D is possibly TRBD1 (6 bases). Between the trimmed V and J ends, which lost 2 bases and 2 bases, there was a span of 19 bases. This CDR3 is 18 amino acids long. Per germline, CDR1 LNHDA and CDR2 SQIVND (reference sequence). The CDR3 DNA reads TGTGCCAGTAGTATACGTGGCCCAGGGGTGGGGACTGGAAACACCATATATTTT. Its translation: CASSIRGPGVGTGNTIYF.

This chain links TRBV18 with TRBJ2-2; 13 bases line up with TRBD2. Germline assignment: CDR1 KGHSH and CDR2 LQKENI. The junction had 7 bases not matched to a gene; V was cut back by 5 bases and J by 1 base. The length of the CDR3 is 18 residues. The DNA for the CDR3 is TGTGCCAGCTCATCTGGACTAGCGGGGGCGATGAACACCGGGGAGCTGTTTTTT. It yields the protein CASSSGLAGAMNTGELFF.

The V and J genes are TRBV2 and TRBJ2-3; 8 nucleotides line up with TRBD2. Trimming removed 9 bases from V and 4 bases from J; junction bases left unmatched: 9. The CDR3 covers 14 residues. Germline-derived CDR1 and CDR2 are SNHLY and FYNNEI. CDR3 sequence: CAREAGDRADTQYF. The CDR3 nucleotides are TGTGCCAGGGAAGCGGGAGATCGCGCAGATACGCAGTATTTT.